This TCR beta chain was recorded in a study of T cells in Graves' hyperthyroidism and ophthalmopathy. Study-level points and caveats: Within blood appeared most thyroid clonotypes that had expanded above 0.001. Ophthalmopathy, as predicted by the model, came a median roughly 6.3 months after the prediction. Researchers report that a 13 V-J model separated ophthalmopathy from stable hyperthyroidism.

Germline trimming cut 7 bases from V and 14 bases from J; bases unmatched to any gene: 17. Germline V CDR1 and CDR2: SNHLY, FYNNEI. This CDR3 comprises 14 residues. TCR beta CDR3 regions were amplified from RNA transcripts. HTBI primers were employed in a first-round RT-PCR of the TCR CDR3. TCRdb ran MiXCR on the multiplex PCR reads and lists one entry per CDR3 protein. The sample consists of some 92,000 distinct CDR3 sequences, roughly 40% of them appearing once. With respect to this clonotype: As yet, its antigen is unknown.

Sequenced: peripheral blood or thyroid tissue (not recorded which). The chain is built from TRBV2 and TRBJ1-5; the match to TRBD1 covers 7 bases. The receptor was isolated from a woman aged 25 to 39 with Graves' hyperthyroidism. CDR3 sequence (DNA): TGTGCCAGCATTCCTACGGGGGACAGAGACTACGAGCATTTT. Residues: CASIPTGDRDYEHF.